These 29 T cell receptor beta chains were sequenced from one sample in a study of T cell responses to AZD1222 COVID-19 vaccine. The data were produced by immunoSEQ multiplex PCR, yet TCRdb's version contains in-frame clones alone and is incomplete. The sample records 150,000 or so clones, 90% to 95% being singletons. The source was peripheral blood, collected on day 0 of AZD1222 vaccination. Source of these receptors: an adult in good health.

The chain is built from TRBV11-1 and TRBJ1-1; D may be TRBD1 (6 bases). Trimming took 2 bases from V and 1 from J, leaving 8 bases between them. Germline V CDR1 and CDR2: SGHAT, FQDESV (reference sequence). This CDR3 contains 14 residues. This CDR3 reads CASSLQGGNTEAFF. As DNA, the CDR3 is TGTGCCAGCAGCTTACAAGGGGGGAACACTGAAGCTTTCTTT.

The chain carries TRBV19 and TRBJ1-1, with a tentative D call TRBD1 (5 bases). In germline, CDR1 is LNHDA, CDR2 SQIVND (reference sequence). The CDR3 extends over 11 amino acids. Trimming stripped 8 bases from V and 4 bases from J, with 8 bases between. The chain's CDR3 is CASGALTEAFF. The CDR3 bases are TGTGCCAGTGGGGCACTCACTGAAGCTTTCTTT.

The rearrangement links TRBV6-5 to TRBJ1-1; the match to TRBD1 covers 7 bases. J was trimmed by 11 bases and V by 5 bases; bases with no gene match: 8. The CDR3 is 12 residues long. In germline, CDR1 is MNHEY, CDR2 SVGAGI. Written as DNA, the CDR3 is TGTGCCAGCAGTAACCCGACAGGGACGGCTTTCTTT. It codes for CASSNPTGTAFF.

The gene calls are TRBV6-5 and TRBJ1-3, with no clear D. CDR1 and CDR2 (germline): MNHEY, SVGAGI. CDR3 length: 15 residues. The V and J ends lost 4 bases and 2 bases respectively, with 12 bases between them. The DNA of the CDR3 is TGTGCCAGCAGTTCCCGGAGGCTCACTGGAAACACCATATATTTT. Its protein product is CASSSRRLTGNTIYF.

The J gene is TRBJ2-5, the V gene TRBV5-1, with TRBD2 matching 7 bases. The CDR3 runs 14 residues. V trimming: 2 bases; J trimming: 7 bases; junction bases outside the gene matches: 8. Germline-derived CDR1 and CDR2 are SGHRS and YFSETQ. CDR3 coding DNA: TGCGCCAGCAGCTTAGCGGGAAACGAGGGGACCCAGTACTTC. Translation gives CASSLAGNEGTQYF.

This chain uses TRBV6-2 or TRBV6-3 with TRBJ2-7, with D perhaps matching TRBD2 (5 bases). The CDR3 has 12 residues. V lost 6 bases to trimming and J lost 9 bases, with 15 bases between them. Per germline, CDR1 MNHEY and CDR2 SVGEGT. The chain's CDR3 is CASSPSLDRQYF. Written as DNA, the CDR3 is TGTGCCAGCAGCCCTAGCTTGGATCGGCAGTACTTC.

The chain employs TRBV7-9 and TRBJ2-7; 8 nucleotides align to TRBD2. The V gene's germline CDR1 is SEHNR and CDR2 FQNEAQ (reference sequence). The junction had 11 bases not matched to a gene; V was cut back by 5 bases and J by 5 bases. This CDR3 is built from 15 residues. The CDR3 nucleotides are TGTGCCAGCAGCCTCACCCGGGGGGGGTTGAACGAGCAGTACTTC. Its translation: CASSLTRGGLNEQYF.

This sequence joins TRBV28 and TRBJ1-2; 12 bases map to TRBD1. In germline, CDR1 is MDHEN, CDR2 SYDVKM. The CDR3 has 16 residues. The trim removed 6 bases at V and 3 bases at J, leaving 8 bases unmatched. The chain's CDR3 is CASRSGTGGRHYGYTF. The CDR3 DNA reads TGTGCCAGCAGGTCCGGGACAGGGGGCCGGCACTATGGCTACACCTTC.

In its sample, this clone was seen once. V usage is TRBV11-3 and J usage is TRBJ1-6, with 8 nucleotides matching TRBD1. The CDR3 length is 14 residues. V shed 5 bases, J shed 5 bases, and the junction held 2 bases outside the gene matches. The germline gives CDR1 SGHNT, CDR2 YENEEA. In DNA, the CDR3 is TGTGCCAGCAGCCCGGGACAGGATAATTCACCCCTCCACTTT. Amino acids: CASSPGQDNSPLHF.

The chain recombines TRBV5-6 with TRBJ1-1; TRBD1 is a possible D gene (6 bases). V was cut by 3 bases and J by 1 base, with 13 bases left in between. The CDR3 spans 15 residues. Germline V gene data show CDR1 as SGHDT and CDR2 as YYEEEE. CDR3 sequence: CASSWDTGGNTEAFF. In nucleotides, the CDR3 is TGTGCCAGCAGCTGGGACACCGGGGGGAACACTGAAGCTTTCTTT. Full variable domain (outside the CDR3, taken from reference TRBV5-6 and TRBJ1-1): DAGVTQSPTHLIKTRGQQVTLRCSPKSGHDTVSWYQQALGQGPQFIFQYYEEEERQRGNFPDRFSGHQFPNYSSELNVNALLLGDSALYLCASSWDTGGNTEAFFGQGTRLTVV.

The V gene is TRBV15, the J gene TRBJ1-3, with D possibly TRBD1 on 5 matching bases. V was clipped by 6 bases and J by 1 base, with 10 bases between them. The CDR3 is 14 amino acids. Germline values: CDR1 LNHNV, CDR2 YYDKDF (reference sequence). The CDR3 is CATSWDFSGNTIYF. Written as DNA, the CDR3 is TGTGCCACCAGTTGGGACTTTTCTGGAAACACCATATATTTT.

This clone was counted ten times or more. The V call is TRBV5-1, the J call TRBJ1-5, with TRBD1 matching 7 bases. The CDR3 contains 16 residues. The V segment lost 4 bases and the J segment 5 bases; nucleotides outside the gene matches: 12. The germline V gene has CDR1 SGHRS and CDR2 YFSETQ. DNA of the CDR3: TGCGCCAGCAGCCCAGGGGGACTGAAGGATTATCAGCCCCAGCATTTT. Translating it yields CASSPGGLKDYQPQHF.

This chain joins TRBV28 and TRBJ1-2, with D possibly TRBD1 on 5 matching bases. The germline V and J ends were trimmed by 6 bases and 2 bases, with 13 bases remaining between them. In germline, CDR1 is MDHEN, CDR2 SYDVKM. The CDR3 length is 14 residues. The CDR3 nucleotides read TGTGCCAGCAGCTGGGACTCGAACAACTATGGCTACACCTTC. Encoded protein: CASSWDSNNYGYTF.

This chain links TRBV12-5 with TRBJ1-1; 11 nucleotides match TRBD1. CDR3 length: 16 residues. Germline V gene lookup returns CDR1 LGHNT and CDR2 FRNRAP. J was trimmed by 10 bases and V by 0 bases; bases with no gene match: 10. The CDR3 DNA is TGTGCTAGTGGTTTGGTACTAGGACAGGGGGCCTTAGGAGCTTTCTTT. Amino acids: CASGLVLGQGALGAFF.

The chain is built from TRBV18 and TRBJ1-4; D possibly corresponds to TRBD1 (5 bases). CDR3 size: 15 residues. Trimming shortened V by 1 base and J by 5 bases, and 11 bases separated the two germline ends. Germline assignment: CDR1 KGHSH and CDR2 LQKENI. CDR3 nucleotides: TGTGCCAGCTCACCACGACAGACGACGAATGAAAAACTGTTTTTT. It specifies CASSPRQTTNEKLFF.

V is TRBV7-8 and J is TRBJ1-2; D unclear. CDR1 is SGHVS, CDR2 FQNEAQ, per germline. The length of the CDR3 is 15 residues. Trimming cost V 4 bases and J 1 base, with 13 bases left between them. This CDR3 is CASSSTALHNYGYTF. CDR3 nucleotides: TGTGCCAGCAGCTCAACAGCCCTTCATAACTATGGCTACACCTTC.

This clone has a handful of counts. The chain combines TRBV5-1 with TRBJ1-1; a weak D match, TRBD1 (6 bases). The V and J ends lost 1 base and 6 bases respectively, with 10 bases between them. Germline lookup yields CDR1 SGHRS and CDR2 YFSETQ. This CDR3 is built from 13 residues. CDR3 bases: TGCGCCAGCAGCTTGACAGAGGGGGCTGAAGCTTTCTTT. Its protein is CASSLTEGAEAFF.

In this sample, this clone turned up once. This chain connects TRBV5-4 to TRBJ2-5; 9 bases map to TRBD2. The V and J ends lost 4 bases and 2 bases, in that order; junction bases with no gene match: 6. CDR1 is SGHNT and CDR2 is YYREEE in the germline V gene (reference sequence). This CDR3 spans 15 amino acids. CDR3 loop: CASSGRLAGQETQYF. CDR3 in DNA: TGTGCCAGCAGCGGGAGGCTAGCGGGACAAGAGACCCAGTACTTC.

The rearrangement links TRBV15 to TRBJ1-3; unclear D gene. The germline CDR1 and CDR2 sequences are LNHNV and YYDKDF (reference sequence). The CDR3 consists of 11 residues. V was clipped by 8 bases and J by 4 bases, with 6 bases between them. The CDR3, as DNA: TGTGCCACCGACTTCGGAAACACCATATATTTT. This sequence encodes CATDFGNTIYF.

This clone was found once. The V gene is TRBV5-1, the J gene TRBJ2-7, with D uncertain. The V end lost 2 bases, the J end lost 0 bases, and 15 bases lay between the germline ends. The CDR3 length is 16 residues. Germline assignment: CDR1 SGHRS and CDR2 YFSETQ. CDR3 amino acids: CASSFLWQDSSYEQYF. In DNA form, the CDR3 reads TGCGCCAGCAGCTTCCTCTGGCAGGATAGCTCCTACGAGCAGTACTTC.

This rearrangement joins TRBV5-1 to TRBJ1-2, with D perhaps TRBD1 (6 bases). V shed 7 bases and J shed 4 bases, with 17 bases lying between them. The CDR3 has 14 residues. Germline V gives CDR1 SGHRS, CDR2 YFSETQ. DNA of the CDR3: TGCGCCAGCCGGCCTCAGACAGGCCGCTATGGCTACACCTTC. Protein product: CASRPQTGRYGYTF.

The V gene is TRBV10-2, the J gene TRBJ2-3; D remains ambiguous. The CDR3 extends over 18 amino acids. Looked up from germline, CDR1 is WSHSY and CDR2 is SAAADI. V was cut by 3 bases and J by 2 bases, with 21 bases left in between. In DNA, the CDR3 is TGCGCCAGCAGTGAACTGGGTAGCCCTTCCTCGGACACAGATACGCAGTATTTT. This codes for CASSELGSPSSDTDTQYF.

The CDR3: CASLRTGTAFSAQYF. In DNA form, the CDR3 reads TGTGCCAGCTTACGAACCGGGACGGCATTTTCGGCCCAGTACTTC. The rearrangement uses TRBV2 and TRBJ2-5; TRBD1 or TRBD2 may be the D gene (5 bases each). The CDR3 spans 15 residues. The V and J ends lost 8 bases and 9 bases respectively, with 25 bases between them. Germline V gene sequence: CDR1 SNHLY, CDR2 FYNNEI.

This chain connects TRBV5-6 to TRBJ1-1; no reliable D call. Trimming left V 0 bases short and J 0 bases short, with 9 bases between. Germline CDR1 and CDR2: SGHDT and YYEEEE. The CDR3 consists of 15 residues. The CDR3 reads CASSLELTVNTEAFF. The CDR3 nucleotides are TGTGCCAGCAGCTTGGAGCTAACAGTGAACACTGAAGCTTTCTTT.

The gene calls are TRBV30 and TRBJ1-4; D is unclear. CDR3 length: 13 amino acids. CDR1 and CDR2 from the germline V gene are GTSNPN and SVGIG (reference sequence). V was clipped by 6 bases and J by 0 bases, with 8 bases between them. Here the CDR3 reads CACSPSTNEKLFF. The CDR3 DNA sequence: TGTGCCTGTTCCCCTTCAACTAATGAAAAACTGTTTTTT. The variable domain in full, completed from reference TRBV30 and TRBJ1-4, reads SQTIHQWPATLVQPVGSPLSLECTVEGTSNPNLYWYRQAAGRGLQLLFYSVGIGQISSEVPQNLSASRPQDRQFILSSKKLLLSDSGFYLCACSPSTNEKLFFGSGTQLSVL.

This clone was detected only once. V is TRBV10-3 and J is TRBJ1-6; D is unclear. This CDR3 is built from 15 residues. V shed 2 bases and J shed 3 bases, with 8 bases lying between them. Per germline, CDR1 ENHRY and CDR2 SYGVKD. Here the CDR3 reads CAISEGSVYNSPLHF. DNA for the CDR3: TGTGCCATCAGTGAGGGTTCCGTCTATAATTCACCCCTCCACTTT.

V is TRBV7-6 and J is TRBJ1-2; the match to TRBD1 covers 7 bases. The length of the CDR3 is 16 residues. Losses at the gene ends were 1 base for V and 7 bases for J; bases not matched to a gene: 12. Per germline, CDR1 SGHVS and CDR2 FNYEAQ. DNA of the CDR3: TGTGCCAGCAGCTTAGTGAGGACAGGATCGTTGAGTGGCTACACCTTC. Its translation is CASSLVRTGSLSGYTF. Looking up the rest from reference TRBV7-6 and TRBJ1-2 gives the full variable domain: GAGVSQSPRYKVTKRGQDVALRCDPISGHVSLYWYRQALGQGPEFLTYFNYEAQQDKSGLPNDRFSAERPEGSISTLTIQRTEQRDSAMYRCASSLVRTGSLSGYTFGSGTRLTVV.

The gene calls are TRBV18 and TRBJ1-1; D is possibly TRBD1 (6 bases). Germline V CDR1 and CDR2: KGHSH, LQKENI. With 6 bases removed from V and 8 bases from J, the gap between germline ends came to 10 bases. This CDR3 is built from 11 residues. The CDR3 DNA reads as TGTGCCAGCTCTTATCAGGGGGAAGCTTTCTTT. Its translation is CASSYQGEAFF.

CDR3 protein: CATSDRSAGSSYNEQFF. The CDR3 nucleotides read TGTGCCACCAGTGATCGCTCAGCGGGAAGCTCCTACAATGAGCAGTTCTTC. V usage is TRBV24-1 and J usage is TRBJ2-1, with 7 bases fitting TRBD2. In germline, CDR1 is KGHDR, CDR2 SFDVKD. The CDR3 has 17 amino acids. Trimming removed 3 bases from V and 0 bases from J; junction bases left unmatched: 7.